Each of the 13 T cell receptor beta chains below was sequenced from the same sample in a study of T cells in Graves' hyperthyroidism and ophthalmopathy. The TCR beta CDR3 regions underwent amplification using RNA transcripts as the source. HTBI primers were used for first-round RT-PCR of the TCR CDR3. One entry per CDR3 protein results from TCRdb running MiXCR on the multiplex PCR reads. The repertoire has roughly 280,000 distinct CDR3 sequences, about 20% of them found once; the top ten carry around 62%. Sequenced sample: blood. These receptor sequences come from a young man with Graves' ophthalmopathy.

This clonotype was seen ten or more times. The chain is built from TRBV28 and TRBJ2-1, with 10 bases identical to TRBD2. J gave up 8 bases and V 2 bases, and 18 bases lay outside the gene matches. The CDR3 totals 19 residues. Germline V gene data show CDR1 as MDHEN and CDR2 as SYDVKM. The CDR3 spells CASSLPLGLAVLRMDEQFF. DNA of the CDR3: TGTGCCAGCAGTTTACCGTTAGGACTAGCGGTCCTAAGGATGGATGAGCAGTTCTTC.

This clonotype was recorded at least ten times. The chain joins TRBV5-1 to TRBJ2-4; D is possibly TRBD1 or TRBD2 (6 bases each). The CDR3 length is 14 residues. CDR1 and CDR2 from the germline V gene are SGHRS and YFSETQ. Trimming took 6 bases from V and 6 from J, leaving 16 bases between them. Here the CDR3 DNA reads TGCGCCAGCACCACGGGGGCTTCGGGAAACATTCAGTACTTC. The encoded protein is CASTTGASGNIQYF.

This clonotype was detected only a few times. The J gene is TRBJ2-3, the V gene TRBV19, with 10 bases matching TRBD2. Looked up from germline, CDR1 is LNHDA and CDR2 is SQIVND (reference sequence). The J segment lost 1 base and the V segment lost 4 bases, leaving 2 bases of the junction unmatched. This CDR3 region has 15 residues. The CDR3 DNA sequence: TGTGCCAGTAGTAACCTAGCGGGAGGCACAGATACGCAGTATTTT. Amino acid sequence: CASSNLAGGTDTQYF. Complete variable domain (other parts from reference TRBV19 and TRBJ2-3): DGGITQSPKYLFRKEGQNVTLSCEQNLNHDAMYWYRQDPGQGLRLIYYSQIVNDFQKGDIAEGYSVSREKKESFPLTVTSAQKNPTAFYLCASSNLAGGTDTQYFGPGTRLTVL.

This clonotype was recorded many times. The chain has TRBV7-9 and TRBJ2-5; D is perhaps TRBD1 (6 bases). Per germline, CDR1 SEHNR and CDR2 FQNEAQ (reference sequence). The CDR3 spans 18 residues. The ends were cut back, 0 bases at V and 0 bases at J, with 17 bases in the middle. The CDR3 here is CASSLARQGMAYQETQYF. The CDR3, as DNA: TGTGCCAGCAGCTTAGCGAGGCAGGGGATGGCGTACCAAGAGACCCAGTACTTC.

This chain links TRBV12-3 or TRBV12-4 with TRBJ1-5; no firm D call. This CDR3 is 13 amino acids long. With 2 bases removed from V and 4 bases from J, the gap between germline ends came to 6 bases. CDR3 sequence: CASSLQVNQPQHF. The CDR3 DNA follows: TGTGCCAGCAGTTTACAGGTTAATCAGCCCCAGCATTTT.

This chain links TRBV3-1 with TRBJ2-6; tentatively, D is TRBD1 (6 bases). Germline CDR1 and CDR2: LGHDT and YNNKEL (reference sequence). Trimming removed 1 base at V and 2 bases at J, with 12 bases between. The CDR3 length is 17 residues. CDR3 nucleotides: TGTGCCAGCAGCCAAGGACTCGCAGGGGCTGGGGCCAACGTCCTGACTTTC. This gives the protein CASSQGLAGAGANVLTF.

At least ten counts were recorded for this clonotype. V gene TRBV11-1 combines with J gene TRBJ2-1; TRBD2 aligns across 12 bases. The V and J ends lost 3 bases and 6 bases, in that order; junction bases with no gene match: 3. The CDR3 contains 15 residues. Germline-derived CDR1 and CDR2 are SGHAT and FQDESV (reference sequence). The CDR3 is CASSFVTSGSNEQFF. The DNA for the CDR3 is TGTGCCAGCAGCTTCGTGACTAGCGGGAGCAATGAGCAGTTCTTC.

This clonotype came up many times. This chain links TRBV7-6 with TRBJ2-5, with 7 bases matching TRBD1. The CDR3 runs to 14 residues. From germline, CDR1 is SGHVS and CDR2 FNYEAQ. V lost 3 bases to trimming and J lost 5 bases; unmatched junction nucleotides: 6. The CDR3 DNA is TGTGCCAGCAGCTTGACGACAGGGCGTGAGACCCAGTACTTC. This codes for CASSLTTGRETQYF.

V gene TRBV2 combines with J gene TRBJ2-2; D gene unclear. Trimming cost V 6 bases and J 4 bases, with 15 bases left between them. This CDR3 is 15 amino acids long. CDR1 SNHLY and CDR2 FYNNEI come from the germline V gene. This CDR3 reads CASSRDGRGTGELFF. CDR3 nucleotide sequence: TGTGCCAGCAGCAGAGACGGCCGCGGCACCGGGGAGCTGTTTTTT.

Many counts were recorded for this clonotype. The chain is built from TRBV11-2 and TRBJ1-5; D not certain. Germline assignment: CDR1 SGHAT and CDR2 FQNNGV. The CDR3 contains 13 residues. V was cut by 2 bases and J by 5 bases, with 7 bases left in between. Here the CDR3 DNA reads TGTGCCAGCAGCTTAACGCTCGATCAGCCCCAGCATTTT. This translates into CASSLTLDQPQHF.

The chain carries TRBV20-1 and TRBJ2-4, with D perhaps TRBD1 (6 bases). The CDR3 is 16 amino acids. Germline assignment: CDR1 DFQATT and CDR2 SNEGSKA (reference sequence). V lost 6 bases and J lost 3, with 21 bases in between. The DNA of the CDR3 is TGCAGTGCCCGAGATCACAGGGTCTATGACAAAAACATTCAGTACTTC. Protein sequence: CSARDHRVYDKNIQYF.

The genes are TRBV24-1 and TRBJ2-5, with 9 bases that match TRBD1. The CDR3 is made up of 19 amino acids. Germline V lookup: CDR1 KGHDR, CDR2 SFDVKD. Trimming cost V 4 bases and J 2 bases; bases outside gene matches: 16. The CDR3 reads CATSDPIQGTGMGQETQYF. The CDR3 region has the DNA TGTGCCACCAGTGACCCTATACAAGGGACAGGGATGGGTCAAGAGACCCAGTACTTC.

In its sample, this clonotype was seen many times. CDR3 DNA sequence: TGTGCCAGCAGCCGGCCTGTTGGGGGGGTCTATAATTCACCCCTCCACTTT. Translated: CASSRPVGGVYNSPLHF. The gene calls are TRBV3-1 and TRBJ1-6, with D maybe TRBD1 (5 bases). The CDR3 consists of 17 residues. The germline V and J ends were trimmed by 4 bases and 3 bases, with 16 bases remaining between them. Germline-derived CDR1 and CDR2 are LGHDT and YNNKEL (reference sequence).